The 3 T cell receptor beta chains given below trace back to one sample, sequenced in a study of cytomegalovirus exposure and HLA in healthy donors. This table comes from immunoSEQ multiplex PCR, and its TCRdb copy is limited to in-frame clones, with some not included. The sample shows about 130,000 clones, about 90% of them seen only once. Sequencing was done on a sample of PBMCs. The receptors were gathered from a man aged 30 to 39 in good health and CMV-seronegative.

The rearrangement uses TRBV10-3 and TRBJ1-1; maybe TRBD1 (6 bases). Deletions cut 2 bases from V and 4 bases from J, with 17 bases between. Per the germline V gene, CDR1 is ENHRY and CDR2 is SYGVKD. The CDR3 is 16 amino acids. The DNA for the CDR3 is TGTGCCATCAGTGAGAGGGAACAGGGAGGGGGCACTGAAGCTTTCTTT. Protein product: CAISEREQGGGTEAFF.

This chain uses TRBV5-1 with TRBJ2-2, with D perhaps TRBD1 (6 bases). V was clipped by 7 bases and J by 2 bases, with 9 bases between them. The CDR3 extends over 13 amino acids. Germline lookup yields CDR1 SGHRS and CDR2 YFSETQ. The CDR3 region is CASAQGNTGELFF. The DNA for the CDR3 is TGCGCCAGCGCACAGGGAAACACCGGGGAGCTGTTTTTT. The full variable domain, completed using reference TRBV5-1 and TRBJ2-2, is KAGVTQTPRYLIKTRGQQVTLSCSPISGHRSVSWYQQTPGQGLQFLFEYFSETQRNKGNFPGRFSGRQFSNSRSEMNVSTLELGDSALYLCASAQGNTGELFFGEGSRLTVL.

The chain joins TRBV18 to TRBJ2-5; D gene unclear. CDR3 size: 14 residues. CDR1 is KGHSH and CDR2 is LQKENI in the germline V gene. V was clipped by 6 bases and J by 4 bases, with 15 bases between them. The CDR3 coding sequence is TGTGCCAGCTCCCTAATGCCACGGGTAGAGACCCAGTACTTC. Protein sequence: CASSLMPRVETQYF.